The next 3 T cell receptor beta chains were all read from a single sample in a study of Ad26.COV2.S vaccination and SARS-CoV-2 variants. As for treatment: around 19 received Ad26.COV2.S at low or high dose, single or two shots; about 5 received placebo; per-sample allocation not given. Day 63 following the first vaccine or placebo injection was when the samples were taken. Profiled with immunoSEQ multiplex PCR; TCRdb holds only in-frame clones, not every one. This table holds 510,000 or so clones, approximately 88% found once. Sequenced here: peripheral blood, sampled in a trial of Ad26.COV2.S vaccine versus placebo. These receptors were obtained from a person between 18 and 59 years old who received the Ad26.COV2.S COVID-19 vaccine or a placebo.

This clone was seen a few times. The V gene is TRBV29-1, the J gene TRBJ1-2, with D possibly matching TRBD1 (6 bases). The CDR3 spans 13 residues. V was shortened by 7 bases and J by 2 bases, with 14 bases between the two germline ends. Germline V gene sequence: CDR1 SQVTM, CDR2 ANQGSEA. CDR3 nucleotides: TGCAGCGCCCGAGGGGGGTTAAACTATGGCTACACCTTC. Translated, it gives CSARGGLNYGYTF.

DNA for the CDR3: TGTGCCAGCAGTTTGTCGGCGGGTTACCAAGAGACCCAGTACTTC. It yields the protein CASSLSAGYQETQYF. The chain employs TRBV28 and TRBJ2-5, with a possible D match to TRBD2 (5 bases). Trimming stripped 3 bases from V and 0 bases from J, with 11 bases between. CDR3 length equals 15 residues. Germline lookup yields CDR1 MDHEN and CDR2 SYDVKM.

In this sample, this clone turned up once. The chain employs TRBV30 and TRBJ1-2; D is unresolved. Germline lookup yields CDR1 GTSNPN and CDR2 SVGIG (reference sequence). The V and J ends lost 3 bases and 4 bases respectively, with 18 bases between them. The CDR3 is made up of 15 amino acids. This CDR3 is CAWRASVGFGYGYTF. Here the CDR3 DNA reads TGTGCCTGGAGAGCGAGCGTGGGCTTCGGCTATGGCTACACCTTC.